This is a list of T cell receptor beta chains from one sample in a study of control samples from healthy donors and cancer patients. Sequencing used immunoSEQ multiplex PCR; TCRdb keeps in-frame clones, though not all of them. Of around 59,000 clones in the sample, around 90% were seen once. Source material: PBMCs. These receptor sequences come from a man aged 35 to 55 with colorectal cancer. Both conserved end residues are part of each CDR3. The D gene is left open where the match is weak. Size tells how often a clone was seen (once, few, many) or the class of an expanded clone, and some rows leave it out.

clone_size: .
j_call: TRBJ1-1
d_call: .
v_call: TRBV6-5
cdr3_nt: TGTGCCAGCAGTTACACGATGAACACTGAAGCTTTCTTT
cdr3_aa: CASSYTMNTEAFF

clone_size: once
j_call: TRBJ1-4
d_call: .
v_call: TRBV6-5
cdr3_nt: TGTGCCAGCAGGGGGGGAACTGCAACTAATGAAAAACTGTTTTTT
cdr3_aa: CASRGGTATNEKLFF

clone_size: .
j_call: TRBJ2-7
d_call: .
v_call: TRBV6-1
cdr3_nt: TGTGCCAGCAGTGAATCACAGGTTCCCTCCTACGAGCAGTACTTC
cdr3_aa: CASSESQVPSYEQYF

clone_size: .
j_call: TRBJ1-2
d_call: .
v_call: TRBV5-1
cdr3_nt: TGCGCCAGCAGTGAAAGTAGTGGCAATGGCTACACCTTC
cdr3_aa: CASSESSGNGYTF

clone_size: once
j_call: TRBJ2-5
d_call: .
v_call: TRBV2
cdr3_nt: TGTGCCAGCAGTGTCGAGACCCAGTACTTC
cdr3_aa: CASSVETQYF

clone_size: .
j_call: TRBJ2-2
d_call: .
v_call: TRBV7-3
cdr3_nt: TGTGCCAGCAGCAGACTTGGGAACACCGGGGAGCTGTTTTTT
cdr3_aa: CASSRLGNTGELFF

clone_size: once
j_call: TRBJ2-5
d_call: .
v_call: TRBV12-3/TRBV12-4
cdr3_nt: TGTGCCAGCAGCCCCGGGGGTAACCCGTACTTC
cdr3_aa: CASSPGGNPYF

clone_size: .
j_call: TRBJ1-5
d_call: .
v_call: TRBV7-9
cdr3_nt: TGTGCCAGCAGTACCGAGGGCAATCAGCCCCAGCATTTT
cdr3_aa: CASSTEGNQPQHF

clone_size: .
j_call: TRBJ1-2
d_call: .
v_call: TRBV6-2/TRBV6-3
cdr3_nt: TGTGCCAGCAGTTTGTGGGGGCTCGTCGGCTACACCTTC
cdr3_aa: CASSLWGLVGYTF

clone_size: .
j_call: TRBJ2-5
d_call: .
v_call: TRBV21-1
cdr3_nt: TGTGCCAGCAACAACCAGGGGAACCGGGACAGGGGTCTGGAGACCCAGTACTTC
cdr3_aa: CASNNQGNRDRGLETQYF

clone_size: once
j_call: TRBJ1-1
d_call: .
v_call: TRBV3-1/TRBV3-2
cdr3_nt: TGTGCCAGCAGCCAAGATGGGCGTTATACTGAAGCTTTCTTT
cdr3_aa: CASSQDGRYTEAFF

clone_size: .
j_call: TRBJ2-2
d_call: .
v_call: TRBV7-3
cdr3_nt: TGTGCCAGCAGCTTACAACAGAACACCGGGGAGCTGTTTTTT
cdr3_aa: CASSLQQNTGELFF

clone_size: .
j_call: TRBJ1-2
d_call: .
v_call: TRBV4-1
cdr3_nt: TGCGCCAGCAGCCACAGGGTTGGCTACACCTTC
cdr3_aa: CASSHRVGYTF

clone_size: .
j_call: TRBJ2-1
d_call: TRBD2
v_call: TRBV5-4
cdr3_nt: TGTGCCAGCAGCGGGAGGACTAGCGGACATTTGGGCGAGCAGTTCTTC
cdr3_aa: CASSGRTSGHLGEQFF

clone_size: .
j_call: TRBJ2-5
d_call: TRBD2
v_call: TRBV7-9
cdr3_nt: TGTGCCAGCAGCTTCGGGGACGGGGGGAGGAGGCAAGAGACCCAGTACTTC
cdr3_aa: CASSFGDGGRRQETQYF

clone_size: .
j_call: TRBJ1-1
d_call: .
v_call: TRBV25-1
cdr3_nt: TGTGCCAGCAGTGGCCAACGGGGAGGGTCACACACTGAAGCTTTCTTT
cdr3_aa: CASSGQRGGSHTEAFF

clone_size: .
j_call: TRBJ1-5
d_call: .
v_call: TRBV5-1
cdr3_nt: TGCGCCAGCAGACCTACACCAGAGCAGGGGCCCCAGCATTTT
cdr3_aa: CASRPTPEQGPQHF

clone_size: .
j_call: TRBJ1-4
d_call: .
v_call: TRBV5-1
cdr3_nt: TGCGCCAGCAGGGTCCAGGCCGCAACTAATGAAAAACTGTTTTTT
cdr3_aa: CASRVQAATNEKLFF

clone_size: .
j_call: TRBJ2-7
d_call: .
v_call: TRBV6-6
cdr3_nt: TGTGCCAGCACCCCGGAGGCACTAAAAGAGCAGTACTTC
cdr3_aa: CASTPEALKEQYF

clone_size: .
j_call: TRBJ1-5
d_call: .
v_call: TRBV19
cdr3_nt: TGTGCCAGTAGACAGGGAGGTGGGAGCAATCAGCCCCAGCATTTT
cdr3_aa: CASRQGGGSNQPQHF

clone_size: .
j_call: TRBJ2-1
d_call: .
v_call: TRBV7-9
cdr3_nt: TGTGCCAGCAGCCAAGGGCTAGCGTTGGGGAATGAGCAGTTCTTC
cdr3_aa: CASSQGLALGNEQFF

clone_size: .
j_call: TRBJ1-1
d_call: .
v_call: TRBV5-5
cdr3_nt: TGTGCCAGCAGCTTCCGGGACCTAATGAACACTGAAGCTTTCTTT
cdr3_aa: CASSFRDLMNTEAFF

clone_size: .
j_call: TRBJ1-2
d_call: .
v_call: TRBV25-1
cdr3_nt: TGTGCCAGCAGCGGACCGAGGGGGTCGGGTGGCTACACCTTC
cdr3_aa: CASSGPRGSGGYTF

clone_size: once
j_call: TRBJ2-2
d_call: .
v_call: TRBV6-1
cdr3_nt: TGTGCCAGCAGTGAAGCGCTTCTTTGGGGACGGTCGAACACCGGGGAGCTGTTTTTT
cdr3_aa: CASSEALLWGRSNTGELFF

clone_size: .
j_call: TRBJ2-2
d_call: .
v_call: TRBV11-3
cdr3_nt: TGTGCCAGCAGCCGGAGCCAGGCCGGGGAGCTGTTTTTT
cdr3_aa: CASSRSQAGELFF

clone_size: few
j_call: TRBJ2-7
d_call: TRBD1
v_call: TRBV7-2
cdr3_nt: TGTGCCAGCAGCGTCGCCGGGACAGGGCCCGAGCAGTACTTC
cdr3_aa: CASSVAGTGPEQYF

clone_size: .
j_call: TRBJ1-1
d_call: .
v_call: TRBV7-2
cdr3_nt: TGTGCCAGCAGCTCCGAGGGGGGGAACACTGAAGCTTTCTTT
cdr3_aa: CASSSEGGNTEAFF

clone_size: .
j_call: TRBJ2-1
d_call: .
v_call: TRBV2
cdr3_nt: TGTGCCAGCATATCCCGGGACCGTTACAATGAGCAGTTCTTC
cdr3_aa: CASISRDRYNEQFF

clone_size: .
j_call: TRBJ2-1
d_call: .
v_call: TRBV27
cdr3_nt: TGTGCCAGCAGTGCTTTCGGGACTGATTTCTACAATGAGCAGTTCTTC
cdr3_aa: CASSAFGTDFYNEQFF

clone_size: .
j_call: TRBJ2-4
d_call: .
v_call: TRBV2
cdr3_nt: TGTGCCAGCAGGGGGGATTACAGGAGTAACATTCAGTACTTC
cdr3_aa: CASRGDYRSNIQYF

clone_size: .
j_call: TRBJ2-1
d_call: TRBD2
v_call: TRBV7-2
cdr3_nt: TGTGCCAGCAGCCCAGGGCTAGCGGGGGGGCTGGGTGAGCAGTTCTTC
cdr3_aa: CASSPGLAGGLGEQFF

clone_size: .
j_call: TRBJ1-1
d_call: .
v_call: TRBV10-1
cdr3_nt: TGCGCCAGCAGTGAGCGAGGGAACACTGAAGCTTTCTTT
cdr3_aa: CASSERGNTEAFF